The rows below give T cell receptor beta chains drawn from one sample of a study of T cells in tumors after PD-1 blockade. Sequencing was performed with immunoSEQ multiplex PCR; in TCRdb, only in-frame clones are kept and a portion is missing. The table records 15,000 to 20,000 clones, roughly 80% of them present only once. This specimen was PBMCs, taken after anti-PD-1 therapy. The receptors derive from a human donor with advanced basal cell or squamous cell carcinoma (not recorded which). Each CDR3 is given with its conserved first and last residue. A D gene is named only where the DNA matches it firmly. Rows may omit the clone size; those that give it use once, few, many or a size class.

-,TRBV5-1,-,TRBJ2-7,CASSWSGSYEQYF,TGCGCCAGCAGCTGGTCAGGGTCCTACGAGCAGTACTTC
-,TRBV7-9,-,TRBJ2-1,CASSPGGRGSGVYNEQFF,TGTGCCAGCAGCCCCGGGGGCAGGGGCTCAGGGGTCTACAATGAGCAGTTCTTC
-,TRBV2,-,TRBJ2-3,CASSGAGATDTQYF,TGTGCCAGCAGTGGTGCGGGGGCCACAGATACGCAGTATTTT
-,TRBV7-8,-,TRBJ2-1,CASSSRGMGDRYNEQFF,TGTGCCAGCAGCTCACGGGGGATGGGGGACCGTTACAATGAGCAGTTCTTC
TRBD2,TRBV7-6,-,TRBJ2-3,CASSLRGGGTDTQYF,TGTGCCAGCAGCCTCCGGGGGGGCGGGACAGATACGCAGTATTTT
-,TRBV2,-,TRBJ2-7,CASSELGYEQYF,TGTGCCAGCAGTGAACTAGGATACGAGCAGTACTTC
TRBD1,TRBV5-4,few,TRBJ1-4,CASSLGTENEKLFF,TGTGCCAGCAGCCTTGGGACAGAGAATGAAAAACTGTTTTTT
TRBD2,TRBV2,-,TRBJ2-3,CANREGFSTDTQYF,TGTGCCAACCGGGAGGGTTTTAGCACAGATACGCAGTATTTT
-,TRBV18,-,TRBJ2-1,CASSPFLIRQGSSSYNEQFF,TGTGCCAGCTCACCCTTCCTTATAAGACAAGGATCGAGCTCCTACAATGAGCAGTTCTTC
TRBD2,TRBV7-8,once,TRBJ2-1,CASSLARTSGGHNEQFF,TGTGCCAGCAGCTTAGCAAGGACTAGCGGAGGGCACAATGAGCAGTTCTTC
-,TRBV13,-,TRBJ2-5,CASSPGLQETQYF,TGTGCCAGCAGCCCAGGATTACAAGAGACCCAGTACTTC
TRBD2,TRBV3-1/TRBV3-2,-,TRBJ2-3,CASSHPLGLANADTQYF,TGTGCCAGCAGCCACCCACTGGGACTAGCTAACGCAGATACGCAGTATTTT
-,TRBV28,-,TRBJ2-3,CASSLILASGADTQYF,TGTGCCAGCAGTTTAATTTTAGCGTCAGGGGCAGATACGCAGTATTTT
-,TRBV27,once,TRBJ1-5,CASSFWNQPQHF,TGTGCCAGCAGTTTCTGGAATCAGCCCCAGCATTTT
-,TRBV28,once,TRBJ1-1,CASSLFSPNTEAFF,TGTGCCAGCAGTTTATTCAGCCCGAACACTGAAGCTTTCTTT
TRBD1,TRBV5-6,-,TRBJ1-2,CASSAGTGGVGYTF,TGTGCCAGCAGCGCCGGGACAGGGGGCGTCGGCTACACCTTC
TRBD2,TRBV18,few,TRBJ2-5,CASSRGGTALQETQYF,TGTGCCAGCTCCCGGGGAGGGACGGCTCTCCAAGAGACCCAGTACTTC
-,TRBV9,-,TRBJ1-6,CASSVDVMLNSPLHF,TGTGCCAGCAGCGTAGATGTGATGCTAAATTCACCCCTCCACTTT
-,TRBV7-8,-,TRBJ2-1,CASSFRASESEQFF,TGTGCCAGCAGCTTCAGGGCTTCGGAAAGTGAGCAGTTCTTC
TRBD1,TRBV4-2,-,TRBJ1-3,CASSQDDRGHGNTIYF,TGTGCCAGCAGCCAAGATGACAGGGGGCACGGAAACACCATATATTTT
-,TRBV2,-,TRBJ2-7,CASGPAGYEQYF,TGTGCCAGCGGTCCCGCGGGCTACGAGCAGTACTTC
TRBD1,TRBV7-9,-,TRBJ2-1,CASSTWTGLQFF,TGTGCCAGCAGCACTTGGACAGGGCTACAGTTCTTC
-,TRBV2,medium-sized,TRBJ2-7,CASSVGDLEQYF,TGTGCCAGCAGTGTGGGGGATTTGGAGCAGTACTTC
-,TRBV7-8,-,TRBJ1-1,CASSLALLNTEAFF,TGTGCCAGCAGCTTAGCGTTGTTGAACACTGAAGCTTTCTTT
TRBD2,TRBV19,-,TRBJ2-1,CASSIAGGAHNEQFF,TGTGCCAGTTCAATAGCGGGAGGGGCCCACAATGAGCAGTTCTTC
-,TRBV1,-,TRBJ2-7,CTSSQGVRTGGSYEQYF,TGCACCAGCAGCCAAGGGGTAAGGACGGGAGGGTCCTACGAGCAGTACTTC
TRBD1,TRBV7-3,-,TRBJ2-5,CASSLQQGETQYF,TGTGCCAGCAGCTTACAACAGGGGGAGACCCAGTACTTC
TRBD2,TRBV4-2,-,TRBJ2-2,CASSRTSGRDTGELFF,TGTGCCAGCAGCCGCACTAGCGGGAGAGACACCGGGGAGCTGTTTTTT